A selection of T cell receptor beta chains follows, all from one sample in a study of shared clonotypes between healthy human individuals. Clones were read by immunoSEQ multiplex PCR, and TCRdb kept only the in-frame ones, dropping some. The table has approximately 2,000,000 clones, 85% to 95% seen once; the top ten hold about 0.36%. The specimen was naive CD4+ T cells from PBMCs. The receptors originated from a man aged 18 to 29 in good health. Some clones in this sample may be carry-over from other donors' samples. Each CDR3 is given with its conserved first and last residue. Fields, in order: clone size, CDR3 length, D gene, V gene, J gene, CDR3 DNA, CDR3 protein. D genes are given only for firm matches. Only part of the rows carry a size: once, few, many, or a class if the clone is expanded.

>.|17|TRBD1|TRBV9|TRBJ2-4
TGTGCCAGCAGCGTAGGGCAAACAGGGGCTACAGTTGACATTCAGTACTTC
CASSVGQTGATVDIQYF
>.|13|.|TRBV29-1|TRBJ1-2
TGCAGCGTTGTTCTACAGCCCGCCTCCGGCTACACCTTC
CSVVLQPASGYTF
>once|12|.|TRBV27|TRBJ2-2
TGTGCCAGCAGTTTAAGGTTTGGGGAGCTGTTTTTT
CASSLRFGELFF
>.|13|.|TRBV7-9|TRBJ2-7
TGTGCCAGCAGCTGGACAGTCTCCTACGAGCAGTACTTC
CASSWTVSYEQYF
>.|14|TRBD2|TRBV19|TRBJ2-7
TGTGCCAGTAGTACACGGACTAGCGGAAACGAGCAGTACTTC
CASSTRTSGNEQYF
>.|17|TRBD2|TRBV7-3|TRBJ2-1
TGTGCCAGCAGCCCGGGACTAGCGGGAGGATTCTACAATGAGCAGTTCTTC
CASSPGLAGGFYNEQFF
>.|15|TRBD2|TRBV6-6|TRBJ2-5
TGTGCCAGCAGTTACTCTGCGGGAGAGGGTGAGACCCAGTACTTC
CASSYSAGEGETQYF
>.|14|.|TRBV28|TRBJ1-1
TGTGCCAGCAGATCAGGGGAGAGGTACACTGAAGCTTTCTTT
CASRSGERYTEAFF
>.|16|.|TRBV28|TRBJ2-2
TGTGCCAGCAGTCCACAGGGTGGAAGGACACCCGGGGAGCTGTTTTTT
CASSPQGGRTPGELFF
>.|16|.|TRBV27|TRBJ2-1
TGTGCCAGCAGTTTTAGGGGGGCCGTCTCCTACAATGAGCAGTTCTTC
CASSFRGAVSYNEQFF
>once|17|TRBD2|TRBV5-1|TRBJ2-3
TGCGCCAGCAGCTTGCGTCAGCTAGCGGGATCCACAGATACGCAGTATTTT
CASSLRQLAGSTDTQYF
>.|15|.|TRBV30|TRBJ2-7
TGTGCCTGGAGTGTACTTATGTGGGGTAGTTACGAGCAGTACTTC
CAWSVLMWGSYEQYF
>.|13|TRBD2|TRBV5-8|TRBJ2-7
TGTGCCAGCAGGAGAAGCGGGAGGGCCTCGGAGTACTTC
CASRRSGRASEYF
>.|13|.|TRBV7-9|TRBJ1-1
TGTGCCAGCAGCTTAGGGGCAGGGACTGAAGCTTTCTTT
CASSLGAGTEAFF
>.|13|TRBD1|TRBV10-3|TRBJ2-7
TGTGCCATCAGTCGGGACAGGTCCGACGAGCAGTACTTC
CAISRDRSDEQYF
>.|14|TRBD1|TRBV5-1|TRBJ1-3
TGCGCCAGCAGCTTAACAGGGGATGGAAACACCATATATTTT
CASSLTGDGNTIYF
>.|14|.|TRBV28|TRBJ1-5
TGTGCCAGCAGACAGTTAGGGGGGGATCAGCCCCAGCATTTT
CASRQLGGDQPQHF
>.|16|.|TRBV7-8|TRBJ1-3
TGTGCCAGCAGCTTAGTCTTGGGCGGGCCTGGGAACACCATATATTTT
CASSLVLGGPGNTIYF
>once|15|TRBD1|TRBV7-7|TRBJ1-3
TGTGCCAGCAGCCCGGGGACAGGCACTGGAAACACCATATATTTT
CASSPGTGTGNTIYF
>once|15|TRBD2|TRBV5-1|TRBJ2-5
TGCGCCAGCAGCTGGAGCGGGAGCGTAGAAGAGACCCAGTACTTC
CASSWSGSVEETQYF
>.|14|.|TRBV4-1|TRBJ1-5
TGCGCCAGCAGCCAAGTTCGGGGGGATCAGCCCCAGCATTTT
CASSQVRGDQPQHF
>.|15|.|TRBV7-2|TRBJ2-1
TGTGCCAGCAGCTCCTACACTAGGAACCCCAATGAGCAGTTCTTC
CASSSYTRNPNEQFF
>once|12|.|TRBV29-1|TRBJ2-5
TGCAGCGCGAACCGACGGGGGGAGACCCAGTACTTC
CSANRRGETQYF
>.|15|.|TRBV7-2|TRBJ2-7
TGTGCCAGCAGCCCTGGCGGGGTCGAGGCCTACGAGCAGTACTTC
CASSPGGVEAYEQYF
>.|14|.|TRBV9|TRBJ1-5
TGTGCCAGCAGCGTAACAGGGTTCGATCAGCCCCAGCATTTT
CASSVTGFDQPQHF
>.|15|.|TRBV5-1|TRBJ2-1
TGCGCCAGCAGCTTGGTCGGGACCGTGAGGGGTGAGCAGTTCTTC
CASSLVGTVRGEQFF
>.|16|TRBD2|TRBV11-3|TRBJ2-3
TGTGCCAGCAGCCAGGGGACTAGCGGGCGCACAGATACGCAGTATTTT
CASSQGTSGRTDTQYF
>.|17|.|TRBV15|TRBJ2-4
TGTGCCACCAGCAGAGATCACGGGCCGGTAGCCAAAAACATTCAGTACTTC
CATSRDHGPVAKNIQYF
>.|14|.|TRBV28|TRBJ2-7
TGTGCCAGCACCAGGGGTACCACCTCCTACGAGCAGTACTTC
CASTRGTTSYEQYF
>.|14|.|TRBV28|TRBJ1-4
TGTGCCAGCAGTTTTGAGGACCCTCGGGGGAAACTGTTTTTT
CASSFEDPRGKLFF
>.|13|.|TRBV28|TRBJ1-2
TGTGCCAGCAGCCTCCGGAATTCCTATGGCTACACCTTC
CASSLRNSYGYTF
>.|15|TRBD1|TRBV2|TRBJ1-5
TGTGCCAGCACCTTAGGGGGCCTAGGGAATCAGCCCCAGCATTTT
CASTLGGLGNQPQHF
>.|15|.|TRBV18|TRBJ2-5
TGTGCCAGCTCACCCTCCCTGTCGTGGCAAGAGACCCAGTACTTC
CASSPSLSWQETQYF
>.|14|.|TRBV10-2|TRBJ1-5
TGCGCCAGCAGTGAGGACAGTCTCTATCAGCCCCAGCATTTT
CASSEDSLYQPQHF
>.|16|.|TRBV5-1|TRBJ1-2
TGCGCCAGCAGCTTGGTTCCCCCCGCATCCAACTATGGCTACACCTTC
CASSLVPPASNYGYTF
>.|15|.|TRBV5-4|TRBJ2-3
TGTGCCAGCAGCTTGGATTTTAGGGGTATAGATACGCAGTATTTT
CASSLDFRGIDTQYF
>.|15|.|TRBV2|TRBJ2-3
TGTGCCAGCAGTGAGGGGGGCGCGCGGTCCGATACGCAGTATTTT
CASSEGGARSDTQYF
>.|17|.|TRBV28|TRBJ1-6
TGTGCCAGCAGTCCCCATTTCACGATAGGGGGGAATTCACCCCTCCACTTT
CASSPHFTIGGNSPLHF
>.|15|.|TRBV19|TRBJ2-7
TGTGCCAGTAGTTTTACGGAGAGAGGATCTCGCGAGCAGTACTTC
CASSFTERGSREQYF
>.|12|.|TRBV28|TRBJ1-1
TGTGCCAGCAGTTTGGTGGGCGCTGAAGCTTTCTTT
CASSLVGAEAFF
>.|13|.|TRBV7-3|TRBJ2-7
TGTGCCAGCAGCCCGGTGGGGCCCTACGAGCAGTACTTC
CASSPVGPYEQYF
>once|15|TRBD1|TRBV19|TRBJ1-1
TGTGCCAGTATGGGGGGGGACAGGGGTCAAACTGAAGCTTTCTTT
CASMGGDRGQTEAFF
>.|13|.|TRBV10-3|TRBJ2-5
TGTGCCATCAGTTTTAGCTTTCAAGAGACCCAGTACTTC
CAISFSFQETQYF
>.|15|TRBD2|TRBV25-1|TRBJ2-1
TGTGCCAGCAGTTTATCCCCAGCGGGAGGGGGCCTCCAGTTCTTC
CASSLSPAGGGLQFF
>.|14|TRBD2|TRBV9|TRBJ2-1
TGTGCCAGCAGCGTATGGAGCGGGAGCGGTGAGCAGTTCTTC
CASSVWSGSGEQFF
>.|14|.|TRBV6-5|TRBJ1-1
TGTGCCAGCAGTTACTCTTGGGGCGACACTGAAGCTTTCTTT
CASSYSWGDTEAFF
>once|16|.|TRBV2|TRBJ2-2
TGTGCCAGCAGTGAAGAGGGCCACGGTAACACCGGGGAGCTGTTTTTT
CASSEEGHGNTGELFF
>once|12|.|TRBV10-3|TRBJ2-2
TGTGCCATCCTCTGGGGGTCCGGGGAGCTGTTTTTT
CAILWGSGELFF
>.|14|TRBD1|TRBV10-3|TRBJ1-2
TGTGCCATCAGGGTAGGACAGGATAACTATGGCTACACCTTC
CAIRVGQDNYGYTF